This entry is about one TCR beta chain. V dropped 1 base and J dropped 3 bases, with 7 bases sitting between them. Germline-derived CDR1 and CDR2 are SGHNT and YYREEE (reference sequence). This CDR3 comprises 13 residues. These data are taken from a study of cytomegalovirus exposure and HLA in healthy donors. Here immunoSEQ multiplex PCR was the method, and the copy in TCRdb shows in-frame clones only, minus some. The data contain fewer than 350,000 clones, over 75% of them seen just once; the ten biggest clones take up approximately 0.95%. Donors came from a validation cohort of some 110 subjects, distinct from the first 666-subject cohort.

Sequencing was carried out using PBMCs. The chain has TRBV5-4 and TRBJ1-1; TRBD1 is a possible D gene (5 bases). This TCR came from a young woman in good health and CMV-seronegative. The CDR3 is CASSLSRDTEAFF. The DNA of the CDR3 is TGTGCCAGCAGCTTGTCCAGGGACACTGAAGCTTTCTTT.